This T cell receptor beta chain was retrieved from a study of T cells expressing NK-cell markers. Looking at the study overall: One of the eight sequenced donors was seronegative, whereas the other seven were HCMV-seropositive.

It was by 5'RACE template switching with UMIs that TCR beta cDNA was made. TCRdb re-called the 5' RACE reads and shows each CDR3 protein once, DNA omitted. The sample totals fewer than 300,000 distinct CDR3 sequences. Looked up from germline, CDR1 is SGHAT and CDR2 is FQNNGV. The CDR3 runs to 17 residues. This TCR was sampled from a woman aged 18 to 69 in good health. This rearrangement joins TRBV11-2 to TRBJ2-1; TCRdb's D gene call, TRBD2, goes unchecked for lack of DNA. The specimen was blood T cells: a sorted CD56 or NKG2C T cell subset, CD4+ or CD8+ T cells, or bulk PBMC T cells (not recorded which). CDR3 amino acids: CASSLVRTSGTYNEQFF.